This T cell receptor beta chain derives from a study of breast tumors, draining lymph nodes, adjacent tissues (dated by TCRdb to about 2016). For context, the study as a whole: Breast cancer patients provided tumor, adjacent nontumor tissue and axillary lymph nodes, and the study compared the TCR beta repertoires across these three sources. The study aimed to assess the relationships and possible T-cell exchange between tumor, surrounding tissue and draining lymph node repertoires in human breast cancer. Results the study describes overall, beyond this receptor: Tumor and nontumor tissue repertoires were significantly more similar in luminal-like than in basal-like breast cancer. The data were considered consistent with the idea that most tumor T cells come from the lymph node and then expand in tumor tissue. Tumors showed preferential V and J gene usage, and their T-cell repertoire diversity fell below that of lymph nodes yet above that of nontumor tissue. Rather than being directly demonstrated, the conclusion that tumor T cells originate in lymph nodes was presented as consistent with a hypothesis.

This clonotype was seen repeatedly, ten times or more. It lacks a known antigen. No quality values exist for individual bases; no much larger clone is one base distant. Sequenced on an Illumina HiSeq 2000. Multiplex PCR amplification was used to build the TCR beta chain libraries. The amplified TCR beta chain products were analyzed by high-throughput sequencing. The raw public data were reprocessed by TCRdb itself: fastp quality trimming at Q25, MiXCR clonotype calling, in-frame beta chains only. One record per CDR3 amino acid sequence lists the most common genes and DNA. For this sample there are approximately 120,000 distinct CDR3 sequences; about 20% appear just once. Roughly 2.2% of the sample goes to the ten largest clones. Compared with germline, V lacks 4 bases and J lacks 0 bases; bases without a gene match: 6. The germline V gene (reference sequence) gives CDR1 as GTSNPN and CDR2 as SVGIG. The CDR3, cysteine through phenylalanine, is 15 amino acids long. The read is trimmed to its CDR3 DNA, 45 bases read in frame from base 1.

The axillary draining lymph nodes of breast cancer patients were the source of the lymph node samples. The sample taken for sequencing was axillary lymph node tissue. The source is a female donor with breast cancer. Some clones in this sample may be carry-over from other donors' samples. The chain joins TRBV30 to TRBJ2-7, with 10 junctional bases fitting TRBD2. The DNA is as follows: TGTGCCTGGAAGCGGGAGGGGTTCGCCTCCTACGAGCAGTACTTC. The translation is CAWKREGFASYEQYF.